The 15 T cell receptor beta chains below all came from one sample that was sequenced in a study of blood T cell repertoires in COVID-19. Clones were sequenced by immunoSEQ multiplex PCR, and TCRdb holds only the in-frame ones, with some missing. The table has about 250,000 clones, approximately 91% seen once; the top ten hold over 0.8%. Material for sequencing was peripheral blood. The receptors here all came from a man aged 30 to 45 with COVID-19, enrolled during active disease.

In the case of this clone: The identical CDR3 is also encoded by other nucleotide sequences in the sample. The chain is built from TRBV4-2 and TRBJ1-2; 7 bases fit TRBD1. Germline-derived CDR1 and CDR2 are LGHNA and YNFKEQ. V lost 1 base and J lost 6; bases outside the gene matches: 5. The CDR3 extends over 14 amino acids. CDR3 in DNA: TGTGCCAGCAGCCAAGCCGACAGGGTGGATGGCTACACCTTC. The encoded protein is CASSQADRVDGYTF.

V usage is TRBV4-1 and J usage is TRBJ1-1; D not resolved. Per germline, CDR1 MGHRA and CDR2 YSYEKL. The CDR3 is made up of 14 amino acids. V lost 5 bases, J lost 4 bases, and 14 bases lay in between. This CDR3 reads CASSGPLRGTEAFF. CDR3 in DNA: TGCGCCAGCAGCGGGCCCCTCCGGGGCACTGAAGCTTTCTTT.

The rearrangement joins TRBV6-5 to TRBJ2-7, with 7 bases matching TRBD1. Germline V gives CDR1 MNHEY, CDR2 SVGAGI. The CDR3 contains 14 residues. Losses at the gene ends were 5 bases for V and 0 bases for J; bases not matched to a gene: 4. In nucleotides, the CDR3 is TGTGCCAGCAGTCTAACAGGGGTCTCCTACGAGCAGTACTTC. Its protein is CASSLTGVSYEQYF.

The rearrangement joins TRBV7-9 to TRBJ2-3, with a tentative D call TRBD1 (6 bases). The ends were cut back, 4 bases at V and 0 bases at J, with 8 bases in the middle. CDR1 is SEHNR and CDR2 is FQNEAQ in the germline V gene (reference sequence). The CDR3 has 14 residues. This CDR3 reads CASSSGASTDTQYF. The CDR3 region has the DNA TGTGCCAGCAGCTCAGGGGCGAGCACAGATACGCAGTATTTT.

The rearrangement links TRBV5-1 to TRBJ2-6; possible D gene TRBD2, 6 bases. This CDR3 has 16 amino acids. The V end lost 2 bases, the J end lost 0 bases, and 9 bases lay between the germline ends. The germline V gene has CDR1 SGHRS and CDR2 YFSETQ. The CDR3, as DNA: TGCGCCAGCAGCTTAGACGGGAGCTCTGGGGCCAACGTCCTGACTTTC. This encodes CASSLDGSSGANVLTF.

The chain links TRBV6-6 to TRBJ1-1; D not resolved. V lost 5 bases and J 4 bases, leaving 20 bases between the germline ends. The CDR3 totals 16 residues. Germline CDR1 is MNHNY and CDR2 is SVGAGI (reference sequence). CDR3 in amino acids: CASSTTPTGRGTEAFF. The CDR3 DNA follows: TGTGCCAGCAGTACCACCCCAACTGGACGGGGCACTGAAGCTTTCTTT.

The V call is TRBV4-1, the J call TRBJ2-7, with TRBD1 identical over 9 bases. Germline V lookup: CDR1 MGHRA, CDR2 YSYEKL. The V and J ends lost 4 bases and 3 bases, in that order; junction bases with no gene match: 16. This CDR3 spans 18 amino acids. The CDR3 region is CASSRRGGPGQGDYEQYF. In nucleotides, the CDR3 is TGCGCCAGCAGCCGAAGAGGGGGCCCGGGACAGGGTGACTACGAGCAGTACTTC.

A remark on this clone: The junction shows a germline mismatch at one end, possibly a read error. The V gene is TRBV11-3, the J gene TRBJ2-4, with D possibly being TRBD2 (5 bases). Germline V gene sequence: CDR1 SGHNT, CDR2 YENEEA. This CDR3 contains 14 residues. Written as DNA, the CDR3 is TGTGCCAGCAGCCCAGGTCCGGGGAAGCACATTCAGTGCTTC. Its translation is CASSPGPGKHIQCF. Variable domain in full (rest from reference TRBV11-3 and TRBJ2-4): EAGVVQSPRYKIIEKKQPVAFWCNPISGHNTLYWYLQNLGQGPELLIRYENEEAVDDSQLPKDRFSAERLKGVDSTLKIQPAELGDSAVYLCASSPGPGKHIQCFGAGTRLSVL.

In DNA, the CDR3 is TGTGCCAGTAGTATAGATCGTCTTAGTTCTAGCACAGATACGCAGTATTTT. Translated, it gives CASSIDRLSSSTDTQYF. V usage is TRBV19 and J usage is TRBJ2-3, with D unclear. Germline assignment: CDR1 LNHDA and CDR2 SQIVND (reference sequence). The CDR3 extends over 17 amino acids. Trimming removed 0 bases from V and 0 bases from J, with 13 bases in between. Combining the CDR3 with reference TRBV19 and TRBJ2-3 gives the whole variable domain DGGITQSPKYLFRKEGQNVTLSCEQNLNHDAMYWYRQDPGQGLRLIYYSQIVNDFQKGDIAEGYSVSREKKESFPLTVTSAQKNPTAFYLCASSIDRLSSSTDTQYFGPGTRLTVL.

The chain couples TRBV9 to TRBJ2-3, with TRBD2 matching over 7 bases. Germline V gene data show CDR1 as SGDLS and CDR2 as YYNGEE. V lost 4 bases and J lost 0; bases outside the gene matches: 14. The CDR3 covers 18 residues. CDR3 loop: CASSSPPASGSSTDTQYF. The CDR3 DNA is TGTGCCAGCAGCTCCCCCCCCGCTAGCGGTTCTAGCACAGATACGCAGTATTTT.

The V call is TRBV19, the J call TRBJ1-5, with 8 bases that match TRBD1. Unmatched junction bases numbered 6, after V lost 5 bases and J lost 3 bases. The CDR3 loop spans 15 amino acids. The germline V gene has CDR1 LNHDA and CDR2 SQIVND (reference sequence). CDR3 residues: CASSRQTGDNQPQHF. CDR3 nucleotides: TGTGCCAGTAGTCGCCAGACAGGGGACAATCAGCCCCAGCATTTT.

In this sample, this clone turned up once. The V gene is TRBV30, the J gene TRBJ1-2; TRBD1 is a possible D gene (5 bases). The CDR3 is made up of 14 amino acids. Germline V gene data show CDR1 as GTSNPN and CDR2 as SVGIG (reference sequence). V was shortened by 8 bases and J by 8 bases, with 24 bases between the two germline ends. Here the CDR3 DNA reads TGTGCCAGGACGGAGACAGCCGAACTTGGGGGCTACACCTTC. The encoded protein is CARTETAELGGYTF.

There are a few counts of this clone. This sequence joins TRBV6-5 and TRBJ2-7; 14 bases line up with TRBD2. V gave up 7 bases and J gave up 3 bases; unmatched junction bases: 5. Germline lookup yields CDR1 MNHEY and CDR2 SVGAGI. The CDR3 contains 15 residues. This CDR3 is CASTRGTSGGYEQYF. The CDR3 coding sequence is TGTGCCAGCACGAGGGGGACTAGCGGGGGCTACGAGCAGTACTTC.

The chain uses TRBV5-6 and TRBJ2-7, with a weak D call TRBD2 (6 bases). CDR1 and CDR2 from the germline V gene are SGHDT and YYEEEE. V was shortened by 1 base and J by 0 bases, with 8 bases between the two germline ends. There are 14 residues in the CDR3. CDR3 sequence: CASSLYGSSYEQYF. The CDR3 bases are TGTGCCAGCAGCTTGTACGGGAGCTCCTACGAGCAGTACTTC. Combining the CDR3 with reference TRBV5-6 and TRBJ2-7 gives the whole variable domain DAGVTQSPTHLIKTRGQQVTLRCSPKSGHDTVSWYQQALGQGPQFIFQYYEEEERQRGNFPDRFSGHQFPNYSSELNVNALLLGDSALYLCASSLYGSSYEQYFGPGTRLTVT.

The J gene is TRBJ2-5, the V gene TRBV7-9, with D perhaps matching TRBD1 (5 bases). The CDR3 has 14 amino acids. Germline CDR1 reads SEHNR; CDR2 reads FQNEAQ (reference sequence). The germline V and J ends were trimmed by 0 bases and 4 bases, with 9 bases remaining between them. This CDR3 reads CASSLARVGETQYF. CDR3 DNA sequence: TGTGCCAGCAGCTTAGCCAGGGTGGGAGAGACCCAGTACTTC.